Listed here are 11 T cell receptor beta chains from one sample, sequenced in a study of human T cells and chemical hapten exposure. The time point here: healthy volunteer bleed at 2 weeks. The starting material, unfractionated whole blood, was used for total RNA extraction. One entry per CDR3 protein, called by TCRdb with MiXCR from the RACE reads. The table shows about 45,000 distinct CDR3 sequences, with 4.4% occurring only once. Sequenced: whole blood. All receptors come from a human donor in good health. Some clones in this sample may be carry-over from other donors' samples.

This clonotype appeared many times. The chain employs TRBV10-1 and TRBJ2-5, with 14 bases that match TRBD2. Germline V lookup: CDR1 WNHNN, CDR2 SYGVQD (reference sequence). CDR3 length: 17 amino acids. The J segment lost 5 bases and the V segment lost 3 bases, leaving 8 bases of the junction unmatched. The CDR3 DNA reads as TGCGCCAGCAGTGATTCGGGACTAGCGGGAGTGCGGGAGACCCAGTACTTC. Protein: CASSDSGLAGVRETQYF.

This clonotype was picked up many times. CDR3: CASSPGQGGAYEQYF. The DNA for the CDR3 is TGTGCCAGCAGTCCCGGACAGGGGGGCGCCTACGAGCAGTACTTC. This chain links TRBV6-5 with TRBJ2-7, with 10 bases fitting TRBD1. Germline CDR1 MNHEY, CDR2 SVGAGI. The CDR3 length is 15 residues. With V trimmed by 5 bases and J by 2 bases, 6 bases remained unmatched.

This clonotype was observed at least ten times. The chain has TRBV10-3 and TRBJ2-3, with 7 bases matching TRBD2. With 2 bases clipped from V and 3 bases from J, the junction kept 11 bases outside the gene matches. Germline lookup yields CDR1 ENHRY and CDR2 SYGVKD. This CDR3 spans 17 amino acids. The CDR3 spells CAISETEGREKTDTQYF. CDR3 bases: TGTGCCATCAGTGAGACTGAAGGGCGGGAGAAGACAGATACGCAGTATTTT.

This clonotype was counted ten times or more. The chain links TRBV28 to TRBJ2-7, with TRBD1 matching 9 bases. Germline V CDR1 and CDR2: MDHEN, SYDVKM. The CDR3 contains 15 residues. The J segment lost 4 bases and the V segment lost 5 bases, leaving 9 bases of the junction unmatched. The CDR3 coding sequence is TGTGCCAGCAGTCTCCCGCCGGGACAGGGTTACGAGCAGTACTTC. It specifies CASSLPPGQGYEQYF.

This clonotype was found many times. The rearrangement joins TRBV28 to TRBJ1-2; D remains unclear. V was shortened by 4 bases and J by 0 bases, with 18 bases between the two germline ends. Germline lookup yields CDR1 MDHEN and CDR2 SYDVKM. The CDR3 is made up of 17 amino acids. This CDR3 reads CASSSLIGTYANYGYTF. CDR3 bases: TGTGCCAGCAGTTCCCTTATTGGTACTTACGCTAACTATGGCTACACCTTC.

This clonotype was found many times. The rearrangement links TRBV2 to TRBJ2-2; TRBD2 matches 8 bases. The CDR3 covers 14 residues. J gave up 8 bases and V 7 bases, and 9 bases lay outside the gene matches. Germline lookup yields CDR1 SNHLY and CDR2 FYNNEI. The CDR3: CASKGSGSEGELFF. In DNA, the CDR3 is TGTGCCAGCAAGGGCAGCGGGAGTGAAGGGGAGCTGTTTTTT.

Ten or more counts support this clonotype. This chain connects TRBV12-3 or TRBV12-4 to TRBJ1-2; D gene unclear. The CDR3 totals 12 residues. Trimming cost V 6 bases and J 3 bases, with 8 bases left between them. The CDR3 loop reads CASSDLYYGYTF. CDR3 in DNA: TGTGCCAGCAGCGACTTGTACTATGGCTACACCTTC.

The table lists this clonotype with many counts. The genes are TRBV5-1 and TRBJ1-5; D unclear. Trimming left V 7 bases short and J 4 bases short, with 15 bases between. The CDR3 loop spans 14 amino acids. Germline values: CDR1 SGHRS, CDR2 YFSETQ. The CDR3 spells CASSQNSENQPQHF. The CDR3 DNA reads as TGCGCCAGCTCTCAGAACAGCGAAAATCAGCCCCAGCATTTT.

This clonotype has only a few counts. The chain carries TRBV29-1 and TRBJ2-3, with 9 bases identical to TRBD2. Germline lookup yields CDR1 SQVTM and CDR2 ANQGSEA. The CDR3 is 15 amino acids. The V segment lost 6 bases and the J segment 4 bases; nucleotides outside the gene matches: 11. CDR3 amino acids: CSVQEWTSAADTQYF. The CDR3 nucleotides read TGCAGCGTCCAGGAATGGACTAGCGCGGCAGATACGCAGTATTTT.

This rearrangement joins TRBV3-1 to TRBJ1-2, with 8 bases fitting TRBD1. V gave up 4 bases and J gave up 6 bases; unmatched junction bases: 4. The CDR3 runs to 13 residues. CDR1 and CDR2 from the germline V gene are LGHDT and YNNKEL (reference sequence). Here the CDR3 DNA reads TGTGCCAGCAGCCTACAGGGGGTTGATGGCTACACCTTC. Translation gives CASSLQGVDGYTF.

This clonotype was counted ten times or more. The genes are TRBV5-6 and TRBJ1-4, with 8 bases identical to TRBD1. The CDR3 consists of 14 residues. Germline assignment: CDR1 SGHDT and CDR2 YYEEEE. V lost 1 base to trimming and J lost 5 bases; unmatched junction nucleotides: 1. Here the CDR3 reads CASSLRQGNEKLFF. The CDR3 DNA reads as TGTGCCAGCAGCTTGAGACAGGGGAATGAAAAACTGTTTTTT.